The entry below describes one T cell receptor beta chain. These data belong to a study of blood T cell repertoires in COVID-19. Study in general: Acute-phase and convalescent COVID-19 samples originated in the United States, Italy and Spain. Nucleic acid was either cDNA or gDNA, and it came from T cells, B-cell-depleted T cells, or PBMCs.

Sequenced by immunoSEQ multiplex PCR; TCRdb stores in-frame clones only, minus some. The table includes more than 90,000 clones, 70% to 80% detected once. Germline V gene lookup returns CDR1 SEHNR and CDR2 FQNEAQ (reference sequence). The CDR3 is 14 amino acids. V lost 5 bases, J lost 2 bases, and 13 bases lay in between. The genes are TRBV7-9 and TRBJ2-7, with TRBD2 as a possible D gene (6 bases). The sequence was collected from a middle-aged man with acute or convalescent COVID-19. The sample comprised peripheral blood. Written as DNA, the CDR3 is TGTGCCAGCAGCACCCCGGGACTCACCTACGAGCAGTACTTC. Residues: CASSTPGLTYEQYF.